Included here is one T cell receptor (beta chain) sequence, with context. This CDR3 has 12 residues. Germline V gene lookup returns CDR1 MNHEY and CDR2 SVGAGI. V shed 7 bases and J 8 bases; nucleotides not matched to a gene: 7. This record comes from a study of PD-L1 blockade in urothelial cancer. Time point in this sample: pretreatment peripheral blood. The repertoire was sequenced with immunoSEQ multiplex PCR; TCRdb's copy has only in-frame clones and lacks some. The sample has 50,000 or so clones, roughly 86% seen once. The chain combines TRBV6-5 with TRBJ1-2, with 7 bases lining up with TRBD1. This receptor was taken from a man aged 60-69 years with urothelial cancer. Material: PBMCs, obtained around atezolizumab (anti-PD-L1) treatment. CDR3 sequence: CASKRGTDGYTF. CDR3 bases: TGTGCCAGCAAGCGAGGGACAGACGGCTACACCTTC.